Sequencing of this T cell receptor beta chain was carried out in a study of CD8 T cells in ankylosing spondylitis. This clonotype has a count of ten or more. The CDR3 spans 14 residues. J gave up 5 bases and V 6 bases, and 4 bases lay outside the gene matches. Germline-derived CDR1 and CDR2 are SQVTM and ANQGSEA. MiXCR, applied by TCRdb to the 5' RACE reads, yields one record per CDR3 protein. This table has some 120,000 distinct CDR3 sequences, roughly an eighth appearing once. This chain connects TRBV29-1 to TRBJ2-1, with TRBD2 matching 13 bases. Sequences were obtained from blood, either unsorted or a sorted T cell fraction (not recorded which). The TCR originated in a female donor with ankylosing spondylitis or in good health (not recorded which). CDR3 in DNA: TGCAGCGTGGCCGGGACTAGCGGGAACAATGAGCAGTTCTTC. This sequence encodes CSVAGTSGNNEQFF.